Listed here is a single TCR beta chain. Sequencing ends 3 residues short of the CDR3 end; the germline J gene provides the rest. The CDR3 runs 15 residues. The V gene's germline CDR1 is SNHLY and CDR2 FYNNEI. The sample belongs to a study of T cells in women clearing cervical HPV infection. The repertoire was sequenced with immunoSEQ multiplex PCR; TCRdb's copy has only in-frame clones and lacks some. The specimen's table records approximately 41,000 clones. The V gene is TRBV2, the J gene TRBJ1-2; D gene uncertain. The TCR comes from a woman aged 18 to 75 with a cervical HPV16 infection that either progressed to CIN3+ or cleared (not recorded which). Sequences were obtained from blood buffy coat. The CDR3 protein is CASSEATTAWRGYTF. Partial CDR3 DNA: TGTGCCAGCAGTGAAGCGACGACGGCCTGGCGGGGC.